Below, 25 T cell receptor beta chains from the same sample are listed, as sequenced in a study of blood T cell repertoires in COVID-19. The method was immunoSEQ multiplex PCR; TCRdb's version includes in-frame clones alone and lacks a portion of them. The sample carries over 85,000 clones, about 90% recorded once. Material: peripheral blood. The receptors shown here come from a human donor with COVID-19, enrolled during active disease. The donor label of this sample is uncertain.

The chain combines TRBV6-2 or TRBV6-3 with TRBJ2-3, with 9 bases lining up with TRBD2. The J segment lost 4 bases and the V segment lost 4 bases, leaving 6 bases of the junction unmatched. CDR3 length equals 15 residues. Germline V gene sequence: CDR1 MNHEY, CDR2 SVGEGT. The CDR3 DNA sequence: TGTGCCAGCAGTTTGCAAAAGCGGGGGGCAGATACGCAGTATTTT. Residues: CASSLQKRGADTQYF.

The chain links TRBV14 to TRBJ1-2, with a weak D call TRBD1 (5 bases). Trimming stripped 4 bases from V and 4 bases from J, with 10 bases between. The CDR3 runs 13 residues. Germline V CDR1 and CDR2: SGHDN, FVKESK. The CDR3 coding sequence is TGTGCCAGCAGCCCAGTGGGGGGCTATGGCTACACCTTC. Translating it yields CASSPVGGYGYTF.

The V and J genes are TRBV19 and TRBJ1-1; 7 bases line up with TRBD1. Germline CDR1 reads LNHDA; CDR2 reads SQIVND (reference sequence). The CDR3 loop spans 14 amino acids. V dropped 7 bases and J dropped 0; count of bases not matched to a gene: 5. The CDR3 reads CASTNRGLNTEAFF. CDR3 DNA sequence: TGTGCCAGTACGAACAGGGGCTTGAACACTGAAGCTTTCTTT.

This clone was found once. The gene calls are TRBV9 and TRBJ2-3, with TRBD2 matching over 9 bases. The germline gives CDR1 SGDLS, CDR2 YYNGEE. CDR3 size: 15 residues. V lost 4 bases and J lost 2; bases outside the gene matches: 5. CDR3 coding DNA: TGTGCCAGCAGCTTGAGCGGGGGGTACACAGATACGCAGTATTTT. Translated: CASSLSGGYTDTQYF.

V is TRBV7-6 and J is TRBJ2-1; a possible D gene is TRBD2 (5 bases). This CDR3 is built from 16 residues. Germline V gives CDR1 SGHVS, CDR2 FNYEAQ. V lost 1 base, J lost 3 bases, and 13 bases lay in between. CDR3 sequence (DNA): TGTGCCAGCAGCTTAGAAGGGAGAGTAATCTACAATGAGCAGTTCTTC. Translating gives CASSLEGRVIYNEQFF.

The chain links TRBV28 to TRBJ1-2, with D unclear. V was pared by 10 bases and J by 8 bases, with 20 bases between. Germline assignment: CDR1 MDHEN and CDR2 SYDVKM. The length of the CDR3 is 13 residues. CDR3 loop: CATLEGYYVGYTF. The CDR3 bases are TGTGCCACCTTAGAGGGATATTACGTCGGCTACACCTTC.

The chain recombines TRBV12-3 or TRBV12-4 with TRBJ1-2; D is perhaps TRBD1 (5 bases). The CDR3 length is 11 residues. The ends were cut back, 3 bases at V and 8 bases at J, with 7 bases in the middle. The CDR3, as DNA: TGTGCCAGCAGTTTGGGGCAGGGCTACACCTTC. Protein product: CASSLGQGYTF.

This chain joins TRBV21-1 and TRBJ1-2. TRBV21-1 is listed as a pseudogene. The CDR3 covers 15 residues. In nucleotides, the CDR3 is TGTGCCAGCAGCCCCTTGCGGGACTTTAACTATGGCTACACCTTC. It codes for CASSPLRDFNYGYTF.

A single count supports this clone. The chain combines TRBV19 with TRBJ1-5; 10 nucleotides line up with TRBD1. V trimming: 3 bases; J trimming: 2 bases; junction bases outside the gene matches: 4. Germline V gene lookup returns CDR1 LNHDA and CDR2 SQIVND (reference sequence). CDR3 length: 16 amino acids. This chain's CDR3 is CASSILTGGGNQPQHF. Written as DNA, the CDR3 is TGTGCCAGTAGTATTTTGACAGGGGGCGGCAATCAGCCCCAGCATTTT.

The V and J genes are TRBV19 and TRBJ2-2; perhaps TRBD1 as D (6 bases). Trimming shortened V by 6 bases and J by 1 base, and 12 bases separated the two germline ends. Germline CDR1 is LNHDA and CDR2 is SQIVND (reference sequence). The CDR3 is 15 residues long. The CDR3 coding sequence is TGTGCCAGTAGCCGGCAGGGGAGGAACACCGGGGAGCTGTTTTTT. Amino acid sequence: CASSRQGRNTGELFF.

This chain connects TRBV6-5 to TRBJ1-2; 9 nucleotides align to TRBD1. In germline, CDR1 is MNHEY, CDR2 SVGAGI. The CDR3 contains 15 residues. The J segment lost 4 bases and the V segment lost 0 bases, leaving 3 bases of the junction unmatched. This chain's CDR3 is CASSYSDRGVYGYTF. DNA for the CDR3: TGTGCCAGCAGTTACTCTGACAGGGGGGTCTATGGCTACACCTTC.

V gene TRBV19 combines with J gene TRBJ2-7, with 10 bases lining up with TRBD2. Germline CDR1 and CDR2: LNHDA and SQIVND (reference sequence). This CDR3 has 14 amino acids. The ends lost 2 bases at V and 5 bases at J; junction bases unmatched: 3. The DNA of the CDR3 is TGTGCCAGTAGTATAAGCGGGGGGGCTGACGAGCAGTACTTC. Translated, it gives CASSISGGADEQYF.

This chain connects TRBV14 to TRBJ1-1, with 7 bases aligning to TRBD1. Trimming cost V 2 bases and J 4 bases; bases outside gene matches: 7. This CDR3 comprises 15 residues. In germline, CDR1 is SGHDN, CDR2 FVKESK. The CDR3 sequence is CASSQLTGYGTEAFF. The CDR3 DNA is TGTGCCAGCAGCCAACTGACAGGGTATGGCACTGAAGCTTTCTTT.

This chain's CDR3 is CASSESTSGGAKDTQYF. CDR3 nucleotide sequence: TGCGCCAGCAGTGAGTCCACTAGCGGGGGGGCGAAAGATACGCAGTATTTT. The V and J genes are TRBV10-1 and TRBJ2-3; the match to TRBD2 covers 13 bases. This CDR3 is 17 amino acids long. Germline CDR1 reads WNHNN; CDR2 reads SYGVQD (reference sequence). The J segment lost 5 bases and the V segment lost 0 bases, leaving 5 bases of the junction unmatched.

The table lists this clone with a few counts. The chain uses TRBV27 and TRBJ1-4; D might be TRBD1 (5 bases). The CDR3 covers 15 residues. V was trimmed by 5 bases and J by 4 bases, leaving 14 bases between them. Germline lookup yields CDR1 MNHEY and CDR2 SMNVEV (reference sequence). CDR3 nucleotides: TGTGCCAGCAGTCTCCCCGACAGAGTTAATGAAAAACTGTTTTTT. This encodes CASSLPDRVNEKLFF. The full variable domain, its missing parts supplied by reference TRBV27 and TRBJ1-4, is EAQVTQNPRYLITVTGKKLTVTCSQNMNHEYMSWYRQDPGLGLRQIYYSMNVEVTDKGDVPEGYKVSRKEKRNFPLILESPSPNQTSLYFCASSLPDRVNEKLFFGSGTQLSVL.

The chain joins TRBV19 to TRBJ1-5; D is possibly TRBD1 (5 bases). The CDR3 is 15 amino acids. The ends were cut back, 3 bases at V and 0 bases at J, with 9 bases in the middle. Looked up from germline, CDR1 is LNHDA and CDR2 is SQIVND (reference sequence). DNA for the CDR3: TGTGCCAGTAGTATCGACAGCAATAGCAATCAGCCCCAGCATTTT. This translates into CASSIDSNSNQPQHF.

The chain employs TRBV2 and TRBJ1-5; D unresolved. The germline V and J ends were trimmed by 5 bases and 5 bases, with 7 bases remaining between them. This CDR3 region has 12 residues. Germline-derived CDR1 and CDR2 are SNHLY and FYNNEI. The CDR3 nucleotides read TGTGCCAGCAGTATGAGAGATCAGCCCCAGCATTTT. Translating it yields CASSMRDQPQHF.

This chain links TRBV18 with TRBJ2-5; weak D call: TRBD2 (5 bases). Per the germline V gene, CDR1 is KGHSH and CDR2 is LQKENI. Trimming took 0 bases from V and 5 from J, leaving 10 bases between them. This CDR3 is 14 amino acids long. CDR3 DNA: TGTGCCAGCTCACCACCGGCCGGGGTTGAGACCCAGTACTTC. Protein product: CASSPPAGVETQYF. Filled out from reference TRBV18 and TRBJ2-5, the complete variable domain reads NAGVMQNPRHLVRRRGQEARLRCSPMKGHSHVYWYRQLPEEGLKFMVYLQKENIIDESGMPKERFSAEFPKEGPSILRIQQVVRGDSAAYFCASSPPAGVETQYFGPGTRLLVL.

The chain employs TRBV28 and TRBJ2-7; D gene ambiguous. The V gene lost 6 bases and the J gene lost 6 bases, with 9 bases spanning the gap. CDR1 is MDHEN and CDR2 is SYDVKM in the germline V gene. The CDR3 loop spans 11 amino acids. The CDR3 loop is CASRTPTEQYF. CDR3 in DNA: TGTGCCAGCAGAACTCCTACCGAGCAGTACTTC. Full variable domain (rest looked up from reference TRBV28 and TRBJ2-7): DVKVTQSSRYLVKRTGEKVFLECVQDMDHENMFWYRQDPGLGLRLIYFSYDVKMKEKGDIPEGYSVSREKKERFSLILESASTNQTSMYLCASRTPTEQYFGPGTRLTVT.

The chain joins TRBV11-2 to TRBJ2-3; 14 bases are a match to TRBD2. V lost 5 bases to trimming and J lost 4 bases; unmatched junction nucleotides: 5. CDR1 is SGHAT and CDR2 is FQNNGV in the germline V gene. The CDR3 totals 16 residues. The CDR3 nucleotides read TGTGCCAGCAGCACCCGACTAGCGGGAGGGCCAGATACGCAGTATTTT. The encoded protein is CASSTRLAGGPDTQYF.

The V call is TRBV11-3, the J call TRBJ2-7; TRBD1 matches 12 bases. V dropped 5 bases and J dropped 5; count of bases not matched to a gene: 16. Germline V gene data show CDR1 as SGHNT and CDR2 as YENEEA. This CDR3 has 18 residues. The CDR3 loop is CASSRGTGGAWTTNEQYF. The CDR3 DNA reads as TGTGCCAGCAGCCGCGGGACAGGGGGCGCCTGGACAACTAACGAGCAGTACTTC.

This clone was recorded once. The gene calls are TRBV5-1 and TRBJ2-1, with TRBD1 matching 7 bases. J was trimmed by 10 bases and V by 4 bases; bases with no gene match: 14. This CDR3 is 15 amino acids long. Per the germline V gene, CDR1 is SGHRS and CDR2 is YFSETQ. CDR3 sequence reads: CASSLEGQSQREQFF. Written as DNA, the CDR3 is TGCGCCAGCAGCCTCGAGGGACAGTCCCAAAGGGAGCAGTTCTTC.

This chain links TRBV7-9 with TRBJ1-4; TRBD1 agrees at 10 bases. The CDR3 is 16 residues long. After removal of 3 bases from V and 0 bases from J, the junction contained 1 base not matched to a gene. CDR1 is SEHNR and CDR2 is FQNEAQ in the germline V gene (reference sequence). The CDR3 loop reads CASSFGQGATNEKLFF. The CDR3 DNA reads TGTGCCAGCAGCTTCGGACAGGGGGCAACTAATGAAAAACTGTTTTTT.

The rearrangement links TRBV7-9 to TRBJ1-2; 8 positions match TRBD1. CDR1 SEHNR and CDR2 FQNEAQ come from the germline V gene (reference sequence). The ends lost 5 bases at V and 10 bases at J; junction bases unmatched: 9. The CDR3 is 13 amino acids. CDR3 sequence reads: CASSLSDRAFYTF. CDR3 DNA sequence: TGTGCCAGCAGCCTCTCGGACAGGGCTTTCTACACCTTC.

J is TRBJ1-1 and V is TRBV12-3 or TRBV12-4, with a tentative D call TRBD1 (5 bases). This CDR3 has 13 amino acids. V lost 8 bases and J lost 4, with 14 bases in between. CDR3 DNA: TGTGCCAGCTCGAAACAGGTGCGCACTGAAGCTTTCTTT. It translates to CASSKQVRTEAFF.